This TCR beta chain was documented in a study of molecular identifiers for immune sequencing clone quantification. This clonotype showed up many times. V was clipped by 3 bases and J by 1 base, with 7 bases between them. Germline assignment: CDR1 DFQATT and CDR2 SNEGSKA (reference sequence). The CDR3 is 12 amino acids. TCRdb called the PCR reads again in MiXCR, with one record for every CDR3 protein. Among about 320,000 distinct CDR3 sequences listed, over 20% were seen once. The TCR originated in a human donor in good health. Some libraries in this study had Jurkat cell RNA spiked in. Sequenced input: naive CD8+ T cells from blood, with Jurkat cell RNA spiked in. Subset specified: FACS-sorted CD8+CD4-CCR7+CD45RA+ naive T cells. The rearrangement joins TRBV20-1 to TRBJ2-7; D not certain. Here the CDR3 DNA reads TGCAGTGCTAGGTTTGAGTCCTACGAGCAGTACTTC. It specifies CSARFESYEQYF.